The 8 T cell receptor beta chains below all came from one sample that was sequenced in a study of blood T cell repertoires in COVID-19. Using immunoSEQ multiplex PCR, the repertoire was profiled, and TCRdb retains in-frame clones only, with some absent. The sample includes about 480,000 clones, approximately 90% seen only once; the top ten take roughly 8%. The sample was PBMCs or T cells enriched from blood (not recorded which). Receptor source: a woman aged 55-70 years who had recovered from COVID-19.

J is TRBJ1-2 and V is TRBV5-1; tentative D call: TRBD1 (5 bases). The CDR3 is 15 amino acids. Between the trimmed V and J ends, which lost 0 bases and 4 bases, there was a span of 13 bases. Germline loops: CDR1 SGHRS, CDR2 YFSETQ. The CDR3 DNA follows: TGCGCCAGCAGCTTGGGCTTGCAGGGCCTCTATGGCTACACCTTC. This codes for CASSLGLQGLYGYTF.

Here the CDR3 reads CASSLGQQSGNEQFF. The CDR3 DNA is TGTGCCAGCAGCCTGGGACAGCAGTCTGGGAATGAGCAGTTCTTC. V is TRBV3-1 (or the pseudogene TRBV3-2) and J is TRBJ2-1; TRBD1 aligns across 7 bases. V trimming: 4 bases; J trimming: 7 bases; junction bases outside the gene matches: 10. Germline CDR1 reads LGHDT; CDR2 reads YNNKEL (reference sequence). This CDR3 spans 15 amino acids.

The chain couples TRBV7-9 to TRBJ2-1; the match to TRBD2 covers 10 bases. Per the germline V gene, CDR1 is SEHNR and CDR2 is FQNEAQ (reference sequence). The CDR3 is 18 residues long. The trim removed 6 bases at V and 5 bases at J, leaving 16 bases unmatched. CDR3 DNA sequence: TGTGCCAGCAGGAGAAGTCCCCTTGGACTAGCGGACGACAATGAGCAGTTCTTC. It specifies CASRRSPLGLADDNEQFF.

The gene calls are TRBV11-2 and TRBJ2-5, with 13 bases identical to TRBD2. J was trimmed by 3 bases and V by 5 bases; bases with no gene match: 6. The length of the CDR3 is 16 residues. Per germline, CDR1 SGHAT and CDR2 FQNNGV. The CDR3 loop reads CASSPRLAGGKETQYF. The CDR3 DNA reads TGTGCCAGCAGCCCAAGACTAGCGGGGGGAAAAGAGACCCAGTACTTC. Drawing the rest from reference TRBV11-2 and TRBJ2-5, the complete variable domain is EAGVAQSPRYKIIEKRQSVAFWCNPISGHATLYWYQQILGQGPKLLIQFQNNGVVDDSQLPKDRFSAERLKGVDSTLKIQPAKLEDSAVYLCASSPRLAGGKETQYFGPGTRLLVL.

The chain links TRBV6-5 to TRBJ1-2; D is unresolved. The ends were cut back, 6 bases at V and 7 bases at J, with 12 bases in the middle. CDR1 and CDR2 (germline): MNHEY, SVGAGI. CDR3 length: 12 amino acids. CDR3 residues: CASRSPSGGYTF. DNA of the CDR3: TGTGCCAGCAGGTCCCCCTCCGGTGGCTACACCTTC.

V gene TRBV28 combines with J gene TRBJ2-5; the match to TRBD1 covers 8 bases. The length of the CDR3 is 14 residues. V dropped 6 bases and J dropped 4; count of bases not matched to a gene: 7. Germline V lookup: CDR1 MDHEN, CDR2 SYDVKM. As DNA, the CDR3 is TGTGCCAGCAGCGTTTCAGGGGGCATAGAGACCCAGTACTTC. Encoded protein: CASSVSGGIETQYF.

The chain is built from TRBV6-2 or TRBV6-3 and TRBJ1-6, with 8 positions matching TRBD1. Trimming took 5 bases from V and 10 from J; bases not matched to a gene: 10. Germline V gene data show CDR1 as MNHEY and CDR2 as SVGEGT. There are 15 residues in the CDR3. CDR3 sequence reads: CASSPWTGSQSPLHF. The CDR3 DNA follows: TGTGCCAGCAGTCCCTGGACAGGGTCTCAGTCACCCCTCCACTTT.

This chain uses TRBV5-4 with TRBJ2-6; 8 bases fit TRBD2. Germline assignment: CDR1 SGHNT and CDR2 YYREEE (reference sequence). CDR3 length: 18 amino acids. The V and J ends lost 0 bases and 4 bases, in that order; junction bases with no gene match: 9. CDR3 nucleotide sequence: TGTGCCAGCAGCTTGGCCGGTATCGGGACTAGAGGGGCCAACGTCCTGACTTTC. The encoded protein is CASSLAGIGTRGANVLTF.